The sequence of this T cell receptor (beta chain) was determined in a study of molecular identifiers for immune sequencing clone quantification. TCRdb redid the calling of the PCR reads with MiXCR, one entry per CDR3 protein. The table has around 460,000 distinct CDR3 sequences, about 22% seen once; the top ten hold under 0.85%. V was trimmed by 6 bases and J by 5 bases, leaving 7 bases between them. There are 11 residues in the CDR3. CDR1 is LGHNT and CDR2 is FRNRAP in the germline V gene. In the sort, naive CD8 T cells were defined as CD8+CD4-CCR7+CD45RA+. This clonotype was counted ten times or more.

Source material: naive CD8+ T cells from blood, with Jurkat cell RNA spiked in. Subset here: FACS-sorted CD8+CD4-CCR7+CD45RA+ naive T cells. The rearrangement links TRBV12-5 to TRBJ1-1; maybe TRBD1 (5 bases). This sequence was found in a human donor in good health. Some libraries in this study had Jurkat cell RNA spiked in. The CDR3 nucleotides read TGTGCTAGTGGATGGGGGACTGAAGCTTTCTTT. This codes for CASGWGTEAFF. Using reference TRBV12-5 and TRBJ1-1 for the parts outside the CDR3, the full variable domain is DARVTQTPRHKVTEMGQEVTMRCQPILGHNTVFWYRQTMMQGLELLAYFRNRAPLDDSGMPKDRFSAEMPDATLATLKIQPSEPRDSAVYFCASGWGTEAFFGQGTRLTVV.